This paragraph reports one T cell receptor (beta chain). Its specificity is not known. An end of the junction does not agree with germline; a read error may underlie this. The CDR3 sequence is 15 residues long. Germline CDR1 is MNHEY and CDR2 is SVGAGI. This sample was taken from a study of blood T cells in healthy people across ages. Study-level findings and limits: Lack of knowledge of donor CMV status possibly confounded expanded clonotype changes. Conclusively comparing naive with antigen-experienced cells was impossible with unsorted PBMCs.

The second PCR ran about 7 to 12 cycles with a sample-barcoded 5' primer and J-beta primers. Researchers report that a template-switch adaptor with 12 random nucleotides tagged each cDNA molecule. MiXCR, run by TCRdb on the 5' RACE reads, gives a single entry per CDR3 protein. The repertoire holds some 1.5 million distinct CDR3 sequences, with 40% to 45% as singletons. This chain links TRBV6-5 with TRBJ2-6; D call uncertain. The TCR sequence derives from a woman aged 18-29 years in good health. The sequencing sample was made of blood. The CDR3 spells CAGSYEFSGANVLTF. In DNA form, the CDR3 reads TGTGCCGGCAGTTACGAATTCTCTGGGGCCAACGTCCTGACTTTC.